This passage covers 22 T cell receptor beta chains from one sample sequenced in a study of shared clonotypes between healthy human individuals. This table comes from immunoSEQ multiplex PCR, and its TCRdb copy is limited to in-frame clones, with some not included. The table includes approximately 2,300,000 clones, about nine tenths detected once. The sequenced sample consisted of naive CD4+ T cells from PBMCs. Subset specified: CD45RA+ positively selected. The receptors shown here come from a man aged 18 to 29 in good health. Some clones in this sample may be carry-over from other donors' samples.

V gene TRBV28 combines with J gene TRBJ2-1; D uncertain. CDR1 is MDHEN and CDR2 is SYDVKM in the germline V gene. The V and J ends lost 5 bases and 4 bases respectively, with 21 bases between them. The length of the CDR3 is 17 residues. The CDR3: CASSPPRTRTNYNEQFF. In nucleotides, the CDR3 is TGTGCCAGCAGTCCCCCTAGGACGCGAACGAATTACAATGAGCAGTTCTTC. The full variable domain, in which reference TRBV28 and TRBJ2-1 provide the parts outside the CDR3, is DVKVTQSSRYLVKRTGEKVFLECVQDMDHENMFWYRQDPGLGLRLIYFSYDVKMKEKGDIPEGYSVSREKKERFSLILESASTNQTSMYLCASSPPRTRTNYNEQFFGPGTRLTVL.

The chain joins TRBV29-1 to TRBJ2-5; D gene uncertain. V lost 4 bases, J lost 5 bases, and 8 bases lay in between. CDR3 length: 11 amino acids. CDR1 SQVTM and CDR2 ANQGSEA come from the germline V gene. The CDR3 reads CSVVKGETQYF. CDR3 nucleotide sequence: TGCAGCGTTGTGAAGGGCGAGACCCAGTACTTC.

This chain links TRBV27 with TRBJ2-7; 8 bases are a match to TRBD1. CDR3 length: 16 residues. CDR1 is MNHEY and CDR2 is SMNVEV in the germline V gene (reference sequence). Germline trimming cut 6 bases from V and 1 base from J; bases unmatched to any gene: 11. CDR3 bases: TGTGCCAGCAGGAGAACCGGGACAGGAATATCCTACGAGCAGTACTTC. Translating gives CASRRTGTGISYEQYF.

This rearrangement joins TRBV5-1 to TRBJ2-3; D may be TRBD1 or TRBD2 (5 bases each). V was clipped by 5 bases and J by 2 bases, with 18 bases between them. Germline CDR1 and CDR2: SGHRS and YFSETQ. This CDR3 has 16 amino acids. The CDR3 here is CASRPIRGGLTDTQYF. The CDR3 DNA sequence: TGCGCCAGCAGGCCGATCCGGGGCGGACTCACAGATACGCAGTATTTT.

This chain joins TRBV2 and TRBJ1-5; tentative D call: TRBD1 (6 bases). Trimming took 2 bases from V and 4 from J, leaving 12 bases between them. CDR1 and CDR2 (germline): SNHLY, FYNNEI. This CDR3 has 15 residues. CDR3 in DNA: TGTGCCAGCAGTGAACAAAATACAGGGAATCAGCCCCAGCATTTT. This translates into CASSEQNTGNQPQHF. Filled out from reference TRBV2 and TRBJ1-5, the complete variable domain reads EPEVTQTPSHQVTQMGQEVILRCVPISNHLYFYWYRQILGQKVEFLVSFYNNEISEKSEIFDDQFSVERPDGSNFTLKIRSTKLEDSAMYFCASSEQNTGNQPQHFGDGTRLSIL.

This chain uses TRBV7-8 with TRBJ1-2; D unresolved. Germline V lookup: CDR1 SGHVS, CDR2 FQNEAQ. V dropped 2 bases and J dropped 2 bases, with 15 bases sitting between them. CDR3 length: 16 residues. The CDR3 region has the DNA TGTGCCAGCAGCTTATTAAACCAACGGGTGAACTATGGCTACACCTTC. It is translated as CASSLLNQRVNYGYTF.

The rearrangement links TRBV7-3 to TRBJ2-2; D gene unclear. Trimming took off 2 bases at V and 3 bases at J, with 1 base between the two ends. This CDR3 is built from 12 residues. Germline assignment: CDR1 SGHTA and CDR2 FQGTGA. The CDR3 loop reads CASSLHTGELFF. The DNA for the CDR3 is TGTGCCAGCAGCTTACACACCGGGGAGCTGTTTTTT.

This chain links TRBV5-1 with TRBJ2-5; 7 bases agree with TRBD1. The CDR3 runs to 14 residues. The germline V gene encodes CDR1 SGHRS and CDR2 YFSETQ. The J segment lost 4 bases and the V segment lost 3 bases, leaving 6 bases of the junction unmatched. The CDR3 coding sequence is TGCGCCAGCAGCTCAGGGGGAAAGGGAGAGACCCAGTACTTC. Translating gives CASSSGGKGETQYF.

Regarding this clone: Other DNA sequences in the same sample also yield this CDR3. The chain has TRBV28 and TRBJ2-7; D is undetermined. This CDR3 spans 11 amino acids. Trimming took 5 bases from V and 3 from J, leaving 5 bases between them. Germline CDR1 MDHEN, CDR2 SYDVKM. Written as DNA, the CDR3 is TGTGCCAGCAGTAGACGCTACGAGCAGTACTTC. This sequence encodes CASSRRYEQYF.

Notes on this clone: The sample holds other DNA sequences that translate to the same CDR3. The J gene is TRBJ2-7, the V gene TRBV18; no definite D call. Germline CDR1 reads KGHSH; CDR2 reads LQKENI. With 2 bases removed from V and 7 bases from J, the gap between germline ends came to 9 bases. CDR3 size: 12 residues. CDR3 nucleotide sequence: TGTGCCAGCTCACCATCTTTGGGGGAGCAGTACTTC. Its translation: CASSPSLGEQYF. The full variable domain, its missing parts supplied by reference TRBV18 and TRBJ2-7, is NAGVMQNPRHLVRRRGQEARLRCSPMKGHSHVYWYRQLPEEGLKFMVYLQKENIIDESGMPKERFSAEFPKEGPSILRIQQVVRGDSAAYFCASSPSLGEQYFGPGTRLTVT.

The rearrangement links TRBV7-3 to TRBJ2-1; 11 positions agree with TRBD2. Germline CDR1 is SGHTA and CDR2 is FQGTGA. The CDR3 length is 14 residues. J gave up 9 bases and V 9 bases, and 10 bases lay outside the gene matches. The CDR3 nucleotides are TGTGCCAGTGGCACTAGCGGGAGTCAGGGTGAGCAGTTCTTC. Protein product: CASGTSGSQGEQFF.

The gene calls are TRBV28 and TRBJ2-3; the D call may be TRBD1 or TRBD2 (5 bases each). The CDR3 spans 15 residues. The V end was cut by 10 bases, the J end by 2 bases, with 19 bases between. Looked up from germline, CDR1 is MDHEN and CDR2 is SYDVKM. The CDR3 bases are TGTGCCATCAGCCAACCGGGACGGATCACAGATACGCAGTATTTT. Its protein is CAISQPGRITDTQYF.

The chain employs TRBV5-5 and TRBJ1-1; 10 bases align to TRBD1. Germline CDR1 and CDR2: SGHKS and YYEKEE (reference sequence). The V segment lost 7 bases and the J segment 1 base; nucleotides outside the gene matches: 1. CDR3 length: 13 residues. The CDR3 sequence: CASWTGGNTEAFF. CDR3 DNA sequence: TGTGCCAGCTGGACAGGGGGGAACACTGAAGCTTTCTTT. Full variable domain (remainder filled in from reference TRBV5-5 and TRBJ1-1): DAGVTQSPTHLIKTRGQQVTLRCSPISGHKSVSWYQQVLGQGPQFIFQYYEKEERGRGNFPDRFSARQFPNYSSELNVNALLLGDSALYLCASWTGGNTEAFFGQGTRLTVV.

This chain joins TRBV11-2 and TRBJ2-5; D is perhaps TRBD1 (6 bases). Between the trimmed V and J ends, which lost 3 bases and 3 bases, there was a span of 17 bases. This CDR3 has 16 residues. Germline values: CDR1 SGHAT, CDR2 FQNNGV. CDR3 bases: TGTGCCAGCAGCTTGTTGGCAGGGACAAATAAAGAGACCCAGTACTTC. Translated: CASSLLAGTNKETQYF.

This chain links TRBV19 with TRBJ2-3; D remains ambiguous. Deletions cut 3 bases from V and 2 bases from J, with 15 bases between. CDR3 length: 16 amino acids. Looked up from germline, CDR1 is LNHDA and CDR2 is SQIVND (reference sequence). The CDR3 is CASSIARVSATDTQYF. The CDR3 DNA reads as TGTGCCAGTAGTATTGCCCGGGTTTCGGCCACAGATACGCAGTATTTT.

The gene calls are TRBV7-2 and TRBJ2-2; D remains unclear. The CDR3 has 14 amino acids. Trimming removed 3 bases from V and 0 bases from J, with 5 bases in between. CDR1 SGHTA and CDR2 FQGNSA come from the germline V gene. CDR3 in amino acids: CASSLLTNTGELFF. Here the CDR3 DNA reads TGTGCCAGCAGCTTGCTTACGAACACCGGGGAGCTGTTTTTT.

A single count supports this clone. The genes are TRBV5-4 and TRBJ2-6; 11 bases line up with TRBD1. In germline, CDR1 is SGHNT, CDR2 YYREEE (reference sequence). This CDR3 region has 19 residues. V gave up 4 bases and J gave up 4 bases; unmatched junction bases: 13. The CDR3 DNA reads TGTGCCAGCAGCCCTGGGGGGCGGGACAGGGGGAAAGGGGCCAACGTCCTGACTTTC. Encoded protein: CASSPGGRDRGKGANVLTF.

As to this clone: Other DNA variants within this sample encode the same CDR3. The rearrangement links TRBV6-5 to TRBJ1-5; TRBD1 is a possible D gene (5 bases). This CDR3 contains 15 residues. Germline V lookup: CDR1 MNHEY, CDR2 SVGAGI. V lost 0 bases and J lost 2, with 8 bases in between. The CDR3 DNA is TGTGCCAGCAGTTACTCGGGGACCGGCAATCAGCCCCAGCATTTT. This encodes CASSYSGTGNQPQHF.

This clone was counted a single time. J is TRBJ2-3 and V is TRBV7-2; TRBD2 agrees at 7 bases. CDR3 length: 14 amino acids. The ends lost 6 bases at V and 4 bases at J; junction bases unmatched: 7. The germline V gene encodes CDR1 SGHTA and CDR2 FQGNSA. DNA for the CDR3: TGTGCCAGCAGTCTAGGTGGGAGGGCAGATACGCAGTATTTT. Translated, it gives CASSLGGRADTQYF.

The J gene is TRBJ2-5, the V gene TRBV2, with D maybe TRBD2 (6 bases). V was shortened by 4 bases and J by 4 bases, with 13 bases between the two germline ends. Germline CDR1 is SNHLY and CDR2 is FYNNEI. The CDR3 spans 14 residues. The CDR3 nucleotides read TGTGCCAGCAGTGCGTTATCAGCGGGAGAGACCCAGTACTTC. As protein: CASSALSAGETQYF.

The chain recombines TRBV28 with TRBJ2-7, with no clear D. Trimming took 4 bases from V and 2 from J, leaving 15 bases between them. Germline CDR1 is MDHEN and CDR2 is SYDVKM. This CDR3 is 15 amino acids long. CDR3 DNA sequence: TGTGCCAGCAGTTCCGAGAGAAATATCGCCTACGAGCAGTACTTC. This translates into CASSSERNIAYEQYF.

In its sample, this clone was seen a few times. The rearrangement joins TRBV30 to TRBJ1-1; 11 nucleotides match TRBD1. The germline V gene encodes CDR1 GTSNPN and CDR2 SVGIG (reference sequence). The V gene end was trimmed by 3 bases and the J gene end by 4 bases; junction bases not matched to a gene: 7. The CDR3 is made up of 15 amino acids. Here the CDR3 reads CAWRDTGQGGTEAFF. CDR3 coding DNA: TGTGCCTGGAGGGACACGGGACAGGGGGGCACTGAAGCTTTCTTT.